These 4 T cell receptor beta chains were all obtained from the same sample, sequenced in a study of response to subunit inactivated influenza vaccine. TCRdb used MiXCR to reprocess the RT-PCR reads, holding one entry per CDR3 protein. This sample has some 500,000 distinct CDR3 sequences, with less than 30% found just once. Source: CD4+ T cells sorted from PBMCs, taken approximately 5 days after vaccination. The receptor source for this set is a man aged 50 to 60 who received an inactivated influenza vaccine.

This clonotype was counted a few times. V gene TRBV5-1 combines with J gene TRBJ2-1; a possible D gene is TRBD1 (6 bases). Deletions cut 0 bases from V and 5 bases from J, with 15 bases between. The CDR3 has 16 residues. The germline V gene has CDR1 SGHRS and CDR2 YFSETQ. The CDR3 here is CASSLGVTGPNNEQFF. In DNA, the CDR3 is TGCGCCAGCAGCTTGGGGGTGACAGGCCCTAACAATGAGCAGTTCTTC. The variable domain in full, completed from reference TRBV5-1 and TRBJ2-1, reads KAGVTQTPRYLIKTRGQQVTLSCSPISGHRSVSWYQQTPGQGLQFLFEYFSETQRNKGNFPGRFSGRQFSNSRSEMNVSTLELGDSALYLCASSLGVTGPNNEQFFGPGTRLTVL.

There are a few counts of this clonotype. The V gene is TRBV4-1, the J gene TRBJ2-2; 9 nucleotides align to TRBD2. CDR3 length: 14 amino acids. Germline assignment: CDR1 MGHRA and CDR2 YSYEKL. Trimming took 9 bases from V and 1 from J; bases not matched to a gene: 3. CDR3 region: CASYSGGNTGELFF. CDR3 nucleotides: TGCGCCAGTTATAGCGGGGGGAACACCGGGGAGCTGTTTTTT.

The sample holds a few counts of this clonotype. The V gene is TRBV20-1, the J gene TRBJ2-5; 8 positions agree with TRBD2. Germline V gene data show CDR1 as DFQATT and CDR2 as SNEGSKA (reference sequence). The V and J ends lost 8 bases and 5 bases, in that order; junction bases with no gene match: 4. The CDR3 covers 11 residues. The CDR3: CSPGGEETQYF. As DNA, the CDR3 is TGCAGTCCGGGAGGGGAGGAGACCCAGTACTTC.

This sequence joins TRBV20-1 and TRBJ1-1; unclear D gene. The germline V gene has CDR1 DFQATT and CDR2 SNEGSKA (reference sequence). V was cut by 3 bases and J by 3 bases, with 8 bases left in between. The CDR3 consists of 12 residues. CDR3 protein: CSASRVHTEAFF. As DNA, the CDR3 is TGCAGTGCTAGTCGTGTGCACACTGAAGCTTTCTTT.